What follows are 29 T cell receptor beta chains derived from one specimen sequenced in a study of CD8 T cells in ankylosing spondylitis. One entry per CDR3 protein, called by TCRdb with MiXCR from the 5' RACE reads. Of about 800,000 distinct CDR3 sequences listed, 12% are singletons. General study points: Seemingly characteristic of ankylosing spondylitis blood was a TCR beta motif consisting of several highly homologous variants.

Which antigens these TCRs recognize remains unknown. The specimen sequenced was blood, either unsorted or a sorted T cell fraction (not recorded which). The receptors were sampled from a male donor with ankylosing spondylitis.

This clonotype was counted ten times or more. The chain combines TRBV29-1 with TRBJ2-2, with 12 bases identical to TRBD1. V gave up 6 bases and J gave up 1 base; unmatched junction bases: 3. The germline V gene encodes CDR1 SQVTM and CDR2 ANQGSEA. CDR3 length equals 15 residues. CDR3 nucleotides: TGCAGCGTCGGGACAGGGGGCGTGAACACCGGGGAGCTGTTTTTT. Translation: CSVGTGGVNTGELFF.

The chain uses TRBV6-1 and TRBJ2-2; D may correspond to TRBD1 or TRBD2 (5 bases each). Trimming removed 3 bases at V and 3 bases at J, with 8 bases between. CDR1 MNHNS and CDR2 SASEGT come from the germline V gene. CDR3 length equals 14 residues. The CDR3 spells CASSDRGDTGELFF. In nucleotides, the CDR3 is TGTGCCAGCAGTGATAGAGGGGACACCGGGGAGCTGTTTTTT.

The CDR3 region is CSARDPQGPETQYF. CDR3 bases: TGCAGTGCTAGAGATCCGCAGGGGCCGGAGACCCAGTACTTC. V is TRBV20-1 and J is TRBJ2-5; D is possibly TRBD1 (6 bases). Germline V lookup: CDR1 DFQATT, CDR2 SNEGSKA (reference sequence). The CDR3 is 14 amino acids. Trimming left V 0 bases short and J 5 bases short, with 13 bases between.

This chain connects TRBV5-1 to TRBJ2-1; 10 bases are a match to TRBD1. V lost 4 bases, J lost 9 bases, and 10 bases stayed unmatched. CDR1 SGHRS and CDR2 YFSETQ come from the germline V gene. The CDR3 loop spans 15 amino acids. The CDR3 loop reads CASSQAGQGEVEQFF. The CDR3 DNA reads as TGCGCCAGCAGCCAAGCTGGACAGGGGGAAGTTGAGCAGTTCTTC.

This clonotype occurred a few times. This chain's CDR3 is CSAMDRTGQETQYF. The CDR3 bases are TGCAGTGCCATGGACAGGACAGGACAAGAGACCCAGTACTTC. V and J are TRBV20-1 and TRBJ2-5, with TRBD1 identical over 7 bases. V lost 6 bases and J lost 2; bases outside the gene matches: 9. CDR1 is DFQATT and CDR2 is SNEGSKA in the germline V gene (reference sequence). There are 14 residues in the CDR3.

As DNA, the CDR3 is TGTGCCAGCAGAGCTGACAGGTCCGGCGAAAAACTGTTTTTT. Translation gives CASRADRSGEKLFF. The chain carries TRBV9 and TRBJ1-4; tentative D call: TRBD1 (6 bases). The CDR3 totals 14 residues. Between the trimmed V and J ends, which lost 5 bases and 8 bases, there was a span of 16 bases. The germline gives CDR1 SGDLS, CDR2 YYNGEE.

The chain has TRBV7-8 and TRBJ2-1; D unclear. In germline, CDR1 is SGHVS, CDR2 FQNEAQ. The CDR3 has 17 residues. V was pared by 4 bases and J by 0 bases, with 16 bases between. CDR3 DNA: TGTGCCAGCAGCTCCGCTTATAGGTCTCGCTCCTACAATGAGCAGTTCTTC. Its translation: CASSSAYRSRSYNEQFF.

For the CDR3, the DNA is TGTGCCATCAGTGAGAACTTAGGCACGGGCTACGAGCAGTACTTC. Its translation is CAISENLGTGYEQYF. V is TRBV10-3 and J is TRBJ2-7; D gene uncertain. V was clipped by 2 bases and J by 3 bases, with 14 bases between them. Germline V gene lookup returns CDR1 ENHRY and CDR2 SYGVKD. The CDR3 is 15 amino acids.

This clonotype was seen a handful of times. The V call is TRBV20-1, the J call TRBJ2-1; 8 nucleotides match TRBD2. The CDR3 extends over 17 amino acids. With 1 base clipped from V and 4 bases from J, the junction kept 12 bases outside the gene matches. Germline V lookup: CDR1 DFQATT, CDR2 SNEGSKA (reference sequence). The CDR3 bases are TGCAGTGCTAGAGCCATAATAGCGGGGACCCTTTACAATGAGCAGTTCTTC. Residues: CSARAIIAGTLYNEQFF.

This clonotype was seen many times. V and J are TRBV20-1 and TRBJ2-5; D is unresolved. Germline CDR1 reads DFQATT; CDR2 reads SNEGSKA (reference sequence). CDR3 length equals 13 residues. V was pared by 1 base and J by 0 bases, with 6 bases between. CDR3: CSARVDNQETQYF. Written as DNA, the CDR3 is TGCAGTGCTAGAGTAGACAACCAAGAGACCCAGTACTTC.

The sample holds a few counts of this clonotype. In DNA, the CDR3 is TGTGCCAGCAGTCCCCTTTCGGGGGATACGCAGTATTTT. This codes for CASSPLSGDTQYF. V usage is TRBV6-2 or TRBV6-3 and J usage is TRBJ2-3, with D maybe TRBD2 (5 bases). Looked up from germline, CDR1 is MNHEY and CDR2 is SVGEGT. V lost 5 bases, J lost 6 bases, and 12 bases lay in between. The CDR3 is 13 residues long.

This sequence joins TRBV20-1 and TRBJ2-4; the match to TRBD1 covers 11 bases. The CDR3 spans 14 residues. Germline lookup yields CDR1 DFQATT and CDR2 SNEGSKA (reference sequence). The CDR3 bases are TGCATCTCTATACGGACAGGGGGCTTGAACATTCAGTACTTC. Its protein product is CISIRTGGLNIQYF.

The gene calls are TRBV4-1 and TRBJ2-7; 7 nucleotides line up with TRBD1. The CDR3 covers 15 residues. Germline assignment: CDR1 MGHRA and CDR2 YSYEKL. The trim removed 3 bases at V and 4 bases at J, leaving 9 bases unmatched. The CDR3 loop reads CASSQPGQRSYEQYF. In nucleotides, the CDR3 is TGCGCCAGCAGCCAGCCGGGACAGAGATCATACGAGCAGTACTTC.

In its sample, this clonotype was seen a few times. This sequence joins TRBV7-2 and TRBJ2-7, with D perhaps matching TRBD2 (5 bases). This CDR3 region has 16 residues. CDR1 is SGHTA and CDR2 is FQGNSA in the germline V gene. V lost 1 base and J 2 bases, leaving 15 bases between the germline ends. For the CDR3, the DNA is TGTGCCAGCAGCTTAGTCGGCGTAGGGAGCCCCTACGAGCAGTACTTC. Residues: CASSLVGVGSPYEQYF.

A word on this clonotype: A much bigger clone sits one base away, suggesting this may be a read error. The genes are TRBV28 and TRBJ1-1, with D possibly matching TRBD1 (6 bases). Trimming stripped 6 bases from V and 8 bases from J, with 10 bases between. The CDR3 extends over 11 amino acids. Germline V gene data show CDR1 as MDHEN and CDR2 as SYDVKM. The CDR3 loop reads CASSSGVEAFF. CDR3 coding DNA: TGTGCCAGCAGCTCAGGGGTCGAAGCTTTCTTT.

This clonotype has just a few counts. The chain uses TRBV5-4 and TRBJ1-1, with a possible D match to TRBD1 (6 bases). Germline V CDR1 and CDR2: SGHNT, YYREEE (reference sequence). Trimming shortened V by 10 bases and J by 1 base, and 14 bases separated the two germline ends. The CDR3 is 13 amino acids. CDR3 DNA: TGTGCCGCAAGTCGGGGGCAGAACACTGAAGCTTTCTTT. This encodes CAASRGQNTEAFF.

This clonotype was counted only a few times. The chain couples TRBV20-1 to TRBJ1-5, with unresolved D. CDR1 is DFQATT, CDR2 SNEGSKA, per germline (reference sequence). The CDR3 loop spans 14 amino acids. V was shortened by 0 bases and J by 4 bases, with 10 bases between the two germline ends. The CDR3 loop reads CSARDETRNQPQHF. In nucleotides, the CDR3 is TGCAGTGCTAGAGATGAAACCAGGAATCAGCCCCAGCATTTT.

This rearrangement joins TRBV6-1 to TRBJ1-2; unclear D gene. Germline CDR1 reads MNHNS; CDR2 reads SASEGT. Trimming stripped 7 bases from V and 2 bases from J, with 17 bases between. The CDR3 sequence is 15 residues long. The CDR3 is CASTQVVTWNYGYTF. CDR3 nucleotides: TGTGCCAGCACCCAAGTGGTCACTTGGAACTATGGCTACACCTTC.

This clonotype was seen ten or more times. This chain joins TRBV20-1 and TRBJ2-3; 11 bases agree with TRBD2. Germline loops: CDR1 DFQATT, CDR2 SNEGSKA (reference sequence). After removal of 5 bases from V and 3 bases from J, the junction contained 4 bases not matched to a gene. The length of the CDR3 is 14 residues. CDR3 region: CSALGLAETDTQYF. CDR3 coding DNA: TGCAGTGCTTTGGGACTAGCGGAGACAGATACGCAGTATTTT.

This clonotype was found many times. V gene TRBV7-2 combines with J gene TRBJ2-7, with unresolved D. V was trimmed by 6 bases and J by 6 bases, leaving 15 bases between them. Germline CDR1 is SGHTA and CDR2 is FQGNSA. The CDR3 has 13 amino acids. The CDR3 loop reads CASSLPLGSEQYF. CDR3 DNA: TGTGCCAGCAGTCTCCCCCTTGGTTCCGAGCAGTACTTC.

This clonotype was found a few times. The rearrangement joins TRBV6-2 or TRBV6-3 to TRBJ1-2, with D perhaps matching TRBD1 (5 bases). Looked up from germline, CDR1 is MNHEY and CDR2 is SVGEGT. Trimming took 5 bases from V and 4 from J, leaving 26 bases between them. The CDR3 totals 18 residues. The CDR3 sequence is CASSDGSGRQSGGYGYTF. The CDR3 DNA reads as TGTGCCAGCAGTGACGGATCGGGACGCCAAAGCGGCGGCTATGGCTACACCTTC.

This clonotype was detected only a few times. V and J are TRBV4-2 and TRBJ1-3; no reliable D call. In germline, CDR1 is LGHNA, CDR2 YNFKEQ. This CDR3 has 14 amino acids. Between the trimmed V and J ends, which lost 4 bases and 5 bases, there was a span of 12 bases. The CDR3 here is CASSPAMARNTIYF. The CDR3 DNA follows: TGTGCCAGCAGCCCCGCCATGGCCCGAAACACCATATATTTT.

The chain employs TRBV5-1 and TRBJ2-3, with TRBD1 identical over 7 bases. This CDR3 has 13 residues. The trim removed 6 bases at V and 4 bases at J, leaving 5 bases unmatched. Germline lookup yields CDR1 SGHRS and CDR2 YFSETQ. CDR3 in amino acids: CASKTGDADTQYF. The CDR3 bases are TGCGCCAGCAAAACAGGGGACGCAGATACGCAGTATTTT.

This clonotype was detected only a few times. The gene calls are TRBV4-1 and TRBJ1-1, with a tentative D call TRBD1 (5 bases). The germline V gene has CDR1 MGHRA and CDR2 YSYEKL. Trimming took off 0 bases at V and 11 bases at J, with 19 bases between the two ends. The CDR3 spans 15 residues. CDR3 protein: CASSQDRGSNLGAFF. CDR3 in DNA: TGCGCCAGCAGCCAAGATCGGGGCAGCAACCTGGGGGCTTTCTTT.

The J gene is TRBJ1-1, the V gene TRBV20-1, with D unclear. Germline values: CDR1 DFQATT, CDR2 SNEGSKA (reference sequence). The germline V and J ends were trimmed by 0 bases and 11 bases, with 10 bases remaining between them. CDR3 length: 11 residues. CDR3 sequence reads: CSARDRGMAFF. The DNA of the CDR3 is TGCAGTGCTAGAGATCGGGGTATGGCTTTCTTT.

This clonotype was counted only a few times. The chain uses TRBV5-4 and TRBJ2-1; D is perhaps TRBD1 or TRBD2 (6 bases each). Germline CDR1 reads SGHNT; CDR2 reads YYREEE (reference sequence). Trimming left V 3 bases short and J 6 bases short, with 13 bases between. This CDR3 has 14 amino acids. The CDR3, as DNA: TGTGCCAGCAGCTCGGGGGCCGAGGTCAATGAGCAGTTCTTC. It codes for CASSSGAEVNEQFF.

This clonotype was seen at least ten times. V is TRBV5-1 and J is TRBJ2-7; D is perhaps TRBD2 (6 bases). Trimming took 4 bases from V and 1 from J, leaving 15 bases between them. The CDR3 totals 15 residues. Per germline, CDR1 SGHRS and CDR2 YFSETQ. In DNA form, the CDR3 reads TGCGCCAGCAGCAGAGAGGGACTGGATTCCTACGAGCAGTACTTC. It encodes CASSREGLDSYEQYF.

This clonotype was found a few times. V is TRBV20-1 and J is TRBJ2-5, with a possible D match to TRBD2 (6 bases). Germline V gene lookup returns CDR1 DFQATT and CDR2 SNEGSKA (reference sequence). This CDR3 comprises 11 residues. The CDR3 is CRCGGSETQYF. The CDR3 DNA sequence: TGCAGATGTGGGGGGTCGGAGACCCAGTACTTC.

For the CDR3, the DNA is TGCAGTGCTCGAAGAGGGGGGTTAATCATGAACACTGAAGCTTTCTTT. Residues: CSARRGGLIMNTEAFF. This chain connects TRBV20-1 to TRBJ1-1; D may be TRBD1 (6 bases). Per the germline V gene, CDR1 is DFQATT and CDR2 is SNEGSKA (reference sequence). CDR3 length: 16 residues. V dropped 5 bases and J dropped 0 bases, with 19 bases sitting between them.